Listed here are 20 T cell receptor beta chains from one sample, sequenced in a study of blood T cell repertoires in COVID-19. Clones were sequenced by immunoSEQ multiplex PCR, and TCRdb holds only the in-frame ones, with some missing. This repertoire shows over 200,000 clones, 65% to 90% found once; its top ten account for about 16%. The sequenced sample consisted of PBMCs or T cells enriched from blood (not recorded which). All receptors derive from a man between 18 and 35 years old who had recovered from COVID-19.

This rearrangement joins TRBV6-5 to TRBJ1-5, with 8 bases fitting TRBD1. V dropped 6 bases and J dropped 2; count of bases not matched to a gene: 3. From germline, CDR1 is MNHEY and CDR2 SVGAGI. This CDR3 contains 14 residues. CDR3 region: CASSQGAGNQPQHF. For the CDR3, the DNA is TGTGCCAGCAGCCAGGGGGCAGGCAATCAGCCCCAGCATTTT.

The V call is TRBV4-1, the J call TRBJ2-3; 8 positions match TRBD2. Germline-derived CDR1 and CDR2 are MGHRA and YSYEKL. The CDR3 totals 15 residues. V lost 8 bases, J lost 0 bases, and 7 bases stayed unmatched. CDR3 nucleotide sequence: TGCGCCAGCCACCGGGGGGGAAGTAGCACAGATACGCAGTATTTT. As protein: CASHRGGSSTDTQYF.

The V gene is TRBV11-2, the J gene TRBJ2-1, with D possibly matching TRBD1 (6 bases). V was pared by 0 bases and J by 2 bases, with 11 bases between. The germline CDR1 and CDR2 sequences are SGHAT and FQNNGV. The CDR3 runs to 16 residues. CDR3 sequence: CASSLEEGVPYNEQFF. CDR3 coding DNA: TGTGCCAGCAGCTTAGAAGAGGGGGTACCCTACAATGAGCAGTTCTTC.

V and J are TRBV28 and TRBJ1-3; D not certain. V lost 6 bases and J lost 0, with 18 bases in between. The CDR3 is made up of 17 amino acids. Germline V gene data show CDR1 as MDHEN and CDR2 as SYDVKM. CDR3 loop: CASREVEAHSSGNTIYF. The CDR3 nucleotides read TGTGCCAGCAGGGAAGTTGAGGCCCATAGCTCTGGAAACACCATATATTTT.

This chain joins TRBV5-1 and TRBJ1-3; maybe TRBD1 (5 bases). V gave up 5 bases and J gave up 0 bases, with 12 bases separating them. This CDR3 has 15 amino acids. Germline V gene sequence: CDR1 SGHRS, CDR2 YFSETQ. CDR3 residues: CASSYARDSGNTIYF. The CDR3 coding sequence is TGCGCCAGCAGTTACGCCAGGGACTCTGGAAACACCATATATTTT.

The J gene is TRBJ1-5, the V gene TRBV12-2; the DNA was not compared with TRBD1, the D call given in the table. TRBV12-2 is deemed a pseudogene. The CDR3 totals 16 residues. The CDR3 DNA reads TGTGCAAGTCGCTTCCCTGGACAAGTTAGCAATCAGCCCCAGCATTTT. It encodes CASRFPGQVSNQPQHF.

The CDR3 DNA sequence: TGTGCCAGCAGTTTACAGGACATGCCGAACACTGAAGCTTTCTTT. Its translation: CASSLQDMPNTEAFF. The chain combines TRBV6-5 with TRBJ1-1, with D perhaps TRBD1 (5 bases). V shed 4 bases and J shed 1 base, with 13 bases lying between them. Per germline, CDR1 MNHEY and CDR2 SVGAGI. The CDR3 has 15 residues.

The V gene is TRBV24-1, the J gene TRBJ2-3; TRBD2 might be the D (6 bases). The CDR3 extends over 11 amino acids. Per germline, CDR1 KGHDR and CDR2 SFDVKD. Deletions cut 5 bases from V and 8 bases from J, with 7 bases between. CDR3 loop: CATSVGSTQYF. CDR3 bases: TGTGCCACCAGTGTCGGGAGTACGCAGTATTTT.

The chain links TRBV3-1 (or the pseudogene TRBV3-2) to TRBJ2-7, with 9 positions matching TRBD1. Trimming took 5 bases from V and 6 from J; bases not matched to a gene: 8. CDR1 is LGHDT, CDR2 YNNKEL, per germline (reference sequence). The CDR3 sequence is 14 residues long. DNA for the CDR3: TGTGCCAGCAGCGCCGGGACAGGGCGCTCCGAGCAGTACTTC. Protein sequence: CASSAGTGRSEQYF.

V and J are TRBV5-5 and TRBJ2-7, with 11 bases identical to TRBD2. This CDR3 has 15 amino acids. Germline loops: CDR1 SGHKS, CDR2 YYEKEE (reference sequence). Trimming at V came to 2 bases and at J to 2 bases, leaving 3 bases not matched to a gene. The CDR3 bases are TGTGCCAGCAGCTTCTCGACTAGCGGGACCTACGAGCAGTACTTC. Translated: CASSFSTSGTYEQYF.

The CDR3 reads CASSIATGNINQPQHF. CDR3 bases: TGTGCCAGTAGTATAGCGACAGGGAACATCAATCAGCCCCAGCATTTT. The rearrangement uses TRBV19 and TRBJ1-5; the match to TRBD1 covers 7 bases. Germline V gene sequence: CDR1 LNHDA, CDR2 SQIVND (reference sequence). This CDR3 contains 16 residues. With V trimmed by 1 base and J by 3 bases, 6 bases remained unmatched.

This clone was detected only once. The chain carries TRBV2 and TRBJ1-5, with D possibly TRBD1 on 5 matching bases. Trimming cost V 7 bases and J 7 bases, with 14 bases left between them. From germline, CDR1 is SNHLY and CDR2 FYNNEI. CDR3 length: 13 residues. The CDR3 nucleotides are TGTGCCAGCAATAGCGGGGGGTCACAGCCCCAGCATTTT. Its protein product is CASNSGGSQPQHF.

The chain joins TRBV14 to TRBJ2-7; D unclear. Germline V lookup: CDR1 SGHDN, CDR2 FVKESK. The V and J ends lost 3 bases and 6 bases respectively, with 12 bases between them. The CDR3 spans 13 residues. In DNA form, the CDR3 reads TGTGCCAGCAGCCATCTATCCAGGATCGAGCAGTACTTC. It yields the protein CASSHLSRIEQYF.

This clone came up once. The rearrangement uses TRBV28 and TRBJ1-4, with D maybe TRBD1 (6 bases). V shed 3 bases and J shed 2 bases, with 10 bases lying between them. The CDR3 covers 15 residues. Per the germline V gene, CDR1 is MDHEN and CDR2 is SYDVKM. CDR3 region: CASSFSGATNEKLFF. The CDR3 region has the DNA TGTGCCAGCAGTTTTTCAGGGGCTACTAATGAAAAACTGTTTTTT.

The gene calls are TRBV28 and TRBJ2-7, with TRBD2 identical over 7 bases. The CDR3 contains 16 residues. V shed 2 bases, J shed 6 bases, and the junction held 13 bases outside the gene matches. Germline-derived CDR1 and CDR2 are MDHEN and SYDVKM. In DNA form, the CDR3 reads TGTGCCAGCAGTTTACGAGGGAGGGCCCTCTCACGCGAGCAGTACTTC. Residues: CASSLRGRALSREQYF. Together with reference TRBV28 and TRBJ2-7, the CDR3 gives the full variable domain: DVKVTQSSRYLVKRTGEKVFLECVQDMDHENMFWYRQDPGLGLRLIYFSYDVKMKEKGDIPEGYSVSREKKERFSLILESASTNQTSMYLCASSLRGRALSREQYFGPGTRLTVT.

The DNA of the CDR3 is TGTGCCAGTAGTACACTGAGCACGACTAGTCAAGAGACCCAGTACTTC. Protein product: CASSTLSTTSQETQYF. V gene TRBV19 combines with J gene TRBJ2-5; a weak D match, TRBD2 (6 bases). The germline gives CDR1 LNHDA, CDR2 SQIVND (reference sequence). Between the trimmed V and J ends, which lost 4 bases and 2 bases, there was a span of 17 bases. The CDR3 spans 16 residues.

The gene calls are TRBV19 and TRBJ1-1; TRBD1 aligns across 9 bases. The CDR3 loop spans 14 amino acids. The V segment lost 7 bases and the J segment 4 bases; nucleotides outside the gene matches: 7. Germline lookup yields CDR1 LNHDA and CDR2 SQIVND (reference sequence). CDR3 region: CASILTGGFTEAFF. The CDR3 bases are TGTGCCAGTATTCTGACAGGGGGTTTCACTGAAGCTTTCTTT.

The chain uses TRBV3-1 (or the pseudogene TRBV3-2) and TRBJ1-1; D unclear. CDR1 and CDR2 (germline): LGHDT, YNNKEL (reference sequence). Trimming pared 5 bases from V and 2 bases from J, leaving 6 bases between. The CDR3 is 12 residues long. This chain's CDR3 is CASSIENTEAFF. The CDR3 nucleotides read TGTGCCAGCAGCATAGAAAACACTGAAGCTTTCTTT.

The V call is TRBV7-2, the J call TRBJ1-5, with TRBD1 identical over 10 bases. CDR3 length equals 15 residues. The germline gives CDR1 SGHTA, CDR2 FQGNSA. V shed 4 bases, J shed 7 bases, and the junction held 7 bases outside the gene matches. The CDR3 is CASSWGQGFLQPQHF. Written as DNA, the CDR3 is TGTGCCAGCAGCTGGGGACAGGGGTTCTTACAGCCCCAGCATTTT.

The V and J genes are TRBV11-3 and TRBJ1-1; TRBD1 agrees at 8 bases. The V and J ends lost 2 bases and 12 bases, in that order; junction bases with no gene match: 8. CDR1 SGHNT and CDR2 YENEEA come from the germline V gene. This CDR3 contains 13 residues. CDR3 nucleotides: TGTGCCAGCAGCTTAAACCATCAGGGGGCAACTTTCTTT. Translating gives CASSLNHQGATFF.